This TCR beta chain came from a study of Ad26.COV2.S vaccination and SARS-CoV-2 variants. Overall study context: Intramuscular Ad26.COV2.S doses were given once or twice, 56 days apart. Findings of the study overall: Ad26.COV2.S recipients had broader spike-specific TCRs (P = 0.0014). Vaccine and placebo recipients had comparable breadth of non-spike TCRs.

Method: immunoSEQ multiplex PCR; TCRdb's copy keeps in-frame clones and lacks some. The table shows about 350,000 clones, with roughly 87% occurring only once. The germline V gene has CDR1 LGHDT and CDR2 YNNKEL (reference sequence). V dropped 0 bases and J dropped 4; count of bases not matched to a gene: 2. The CDR3 length is 14 residues. Treatment indicated: some 20 received Ad26.COV2.S at low or high dose, single or two shots; five or six received placebo; per-sample allocation not given. The samples date from day 63 after the first vaccine or placebo injection. This clone was detected only a few times. Its specificity is not known.

The chain couples TRBV3-1 (or the pseudogene TRBV3-2) to TRBJ2-5; 7 nucleotides align to TRBD2. The receptor comes from a person between 18 and 59 years old who received the Ad26.COV2.S COVID-19 vaccine or a placebo. This sample comprised peripheral blood, obtained in a trial of Ad26.COV2.S vaccine versus placebo. In DNA, the CDR3 is TGTGCCAGCAGCCAAGAGCCGGGGGGAGAGACCCAGTACTTC. Its translation: CASSQEPGGETQYF.